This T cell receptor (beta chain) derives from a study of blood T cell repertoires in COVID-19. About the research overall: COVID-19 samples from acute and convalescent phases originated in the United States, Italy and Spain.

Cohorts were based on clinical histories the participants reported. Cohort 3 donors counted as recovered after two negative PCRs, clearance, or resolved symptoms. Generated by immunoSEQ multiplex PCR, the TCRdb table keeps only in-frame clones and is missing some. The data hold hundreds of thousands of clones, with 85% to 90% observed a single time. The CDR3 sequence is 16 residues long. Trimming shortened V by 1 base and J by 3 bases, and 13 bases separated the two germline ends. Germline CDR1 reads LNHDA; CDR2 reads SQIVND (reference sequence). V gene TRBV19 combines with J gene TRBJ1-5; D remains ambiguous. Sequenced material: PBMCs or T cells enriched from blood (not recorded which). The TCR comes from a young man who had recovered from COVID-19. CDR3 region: CASSIAHSFDNQPQHF. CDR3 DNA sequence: TGTGCCAGTAGTATAGCCCACAGTTTTGACAATCAGCCCCAGCATTTT.